This is a list of T cell receptor beta chains from one sample in a study of T cells in localized non-small cell lung cancer. Sequenced by immunoSEQ multiplex PCR; TCRdb stores in-frame clones only, minus some. There are around 35,000 clones in the sample; roughly 93% occur only once, and approximately 7.9% lies in the top ten. The specimen was peripheral blood, collected before any cancer treatment. The source of these receptors is a female donor aged 60 or older with stage I lung adenocarcinoma. Both conserved end residues are part of each CDR3. The D gene is left open where the match is weak.

TRBJ1-5 . TRBV19 TGTGCCAGTAGGGAGTTGGGTAGTTTCGTGCCCCAGCATTTT CASRELGSFVPQHF
TRBJ2-3 TRBD1 TRBV9 TGTGCCAGCAGCCCCAGGACAGGCTATAGCACAGATACGCAGTATTTT CASSPRTGYSTDTQYF
TRBJ2-1 . TRBV9 TGTGCCAGCAGCGTAGATAGGGACAATGAGCAGTTCTTC CASSVDRDNEQFF
TRBJ2-4 . TRBV12-5 TGTGCTAGTGGTTTGGTACGCGGAAACATTCAGTACTTC CASGLVRGNIQYF
TRBJ1-6 . TRBV27 TGTGCCAGCAGGGGAACAGGGACTAATTCACCCCTCCACTTT CASRGTGTNSPLHF
TRBJ2-1 . TRBV6-5 TGTGCCAGCAGTTACACAGGGTTAGGGGGAAATGAGCAGTTCTTC CASSYTGLGGNEQFF
TRBJ2-2 . TRBV27 TGTGCCAGCAGCCCGGGACCGATAGACACCGGGGAGCTGTTTTTT CASSPGPIDTGELFF
TRBJ2-1 TRBD2 TRBV5-1 TGCGCCAGCAGCTCACTAGCGGGAGGGGTGTATGAGCAGTTCTTC CASSSLAGGVYEQFF
TRBJ1-2 TRBD1 TRBV4-2 TGTGCCAGCAGCCAAGAGGACAGGGCCCTAAGTGGCTACACCTTC CASSQEDRALSGYTF
TRBJ2-5 . TRBV4-3 TGCGCCAGCAGCCCTGAGGGGCGCAGGGAAGAGACCCAGTACTTC CASSPEGRREETQYF
TRBJ1-5 . TRBV5-6 TGTGCCAGCAGCTTGGGGAGCGGACTAAATCAGCCCCAGCATTTT CASSLGSGLNQPQHF
TRBJ2-1 . TRBV28 TGTGCCAGCAGTTTTAGGGGGACCTTTAACAATGAGCAGTTCTTC CASSFRGTFNNEQFF
TRBJ2-1 TRBD2 TRBV9 TGTGCCAGCAGCGTAGCTACATACCGTCTAGCGGGAGGGGTCAATGAGCAGTTCTTC CASSVATYRLAGGVNEQFF
TRBJ1-3 TRBD1 TRBV7-9 TGTGCCAGCGGCAATGACAGGGGGCTTTCCTCTGGAAACACCATATATTTT CASGNDRGLSSGNTIYF
TRBJ1-2 . TRBV5-6 TGTGCCAGCAGCTTGGACGGGAACTATGGCTACACCTTC CASSLDGNYGYTF